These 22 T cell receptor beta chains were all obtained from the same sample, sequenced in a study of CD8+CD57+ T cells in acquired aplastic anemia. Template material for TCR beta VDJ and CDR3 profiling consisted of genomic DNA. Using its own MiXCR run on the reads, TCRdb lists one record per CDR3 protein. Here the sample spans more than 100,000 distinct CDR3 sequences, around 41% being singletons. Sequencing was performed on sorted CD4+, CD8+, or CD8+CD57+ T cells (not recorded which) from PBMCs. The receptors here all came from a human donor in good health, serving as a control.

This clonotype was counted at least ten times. CDR3 sequence: CASRRGGESYEQYF. DNA of the CDR3: TGTGCCAGCAGACGGGGGGGAGAGTCCTACGAGCAGTACTTC. The genes are TRBV7-9 and TRBJ2-7; 8 positions match TRBD2. From germline, CDR1 is SEHNR and CDR2 FQNEAQ (reference sequence). The CDR3 is 14 residues long. With 6 bases clipped from V and 1 base from J, the junction kept 5 bases outside the gene matches.

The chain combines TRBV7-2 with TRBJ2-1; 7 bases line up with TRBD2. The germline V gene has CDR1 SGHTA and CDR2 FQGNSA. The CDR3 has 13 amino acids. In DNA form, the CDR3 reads TGTGCTAGAGCGGGGCAGGGTGGCGATGAGCAGTTCTTC. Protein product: CARAGQGGDEQFF. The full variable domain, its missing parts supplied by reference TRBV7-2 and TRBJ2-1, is GAGVSQSPSNKVTEKGKDVELRCDPISGHTALYWYRQSLGQGLEFLIYFQGNSAPDKSGLPSDRFSAERTGGSVSTLTIQRTQQEDSAVYLCARAGQGGDEQFFGPGTRLTVL.

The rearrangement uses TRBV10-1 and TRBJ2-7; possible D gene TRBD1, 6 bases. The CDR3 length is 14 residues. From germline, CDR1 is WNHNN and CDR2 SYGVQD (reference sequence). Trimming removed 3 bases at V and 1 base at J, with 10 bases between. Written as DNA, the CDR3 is TGCGCCAGCAGTGAAGGGCAGGGGTCCTACGAGCAGTACTTC. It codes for CASSEGQGSYEQYF.

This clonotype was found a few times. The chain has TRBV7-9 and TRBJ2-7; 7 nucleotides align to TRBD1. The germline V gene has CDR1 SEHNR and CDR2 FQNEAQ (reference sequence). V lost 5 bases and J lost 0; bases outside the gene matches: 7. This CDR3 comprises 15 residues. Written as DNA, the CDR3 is TGTGCCAGCAGCAAGGACAGGCCGACCTCCTACGAGCAGTACTTC. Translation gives CASSKDRPTSYEQYF.

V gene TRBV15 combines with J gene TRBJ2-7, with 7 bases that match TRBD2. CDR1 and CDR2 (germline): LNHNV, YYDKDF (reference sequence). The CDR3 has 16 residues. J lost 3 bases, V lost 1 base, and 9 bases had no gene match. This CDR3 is CATSRGGGRSIYEQYF. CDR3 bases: TGTGCCACCAGCAGAGGAGGCGGGAGAAGTATCTACGAGCAGTACTTC.

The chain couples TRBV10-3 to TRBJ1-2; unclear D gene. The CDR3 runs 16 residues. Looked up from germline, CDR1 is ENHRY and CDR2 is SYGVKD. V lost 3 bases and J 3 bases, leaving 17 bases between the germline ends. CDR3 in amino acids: CAISDGRGKVDYGYTF. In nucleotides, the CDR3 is TGTGCCATCAGTGATGGGAGAGGTAAAGTAGACTATGGCTACACCTTC.

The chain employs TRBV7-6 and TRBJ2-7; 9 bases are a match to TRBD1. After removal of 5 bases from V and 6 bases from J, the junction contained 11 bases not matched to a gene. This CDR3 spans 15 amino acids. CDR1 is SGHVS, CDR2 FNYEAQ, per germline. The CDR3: CASSPRDRAASEQYF. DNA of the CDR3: TGTGCCAGCAGCCCCCGGGACAGGGCGGCGAGCGAGCAGTACTTC.

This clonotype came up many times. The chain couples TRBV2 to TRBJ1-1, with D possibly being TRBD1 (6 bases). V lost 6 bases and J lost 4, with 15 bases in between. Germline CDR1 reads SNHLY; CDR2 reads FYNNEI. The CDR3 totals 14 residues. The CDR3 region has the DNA TGTGCCAGCAGGATAGGGGGAGTCGCCACTGAAGCTTTCTTT. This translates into CASRIGGVATEAFF.

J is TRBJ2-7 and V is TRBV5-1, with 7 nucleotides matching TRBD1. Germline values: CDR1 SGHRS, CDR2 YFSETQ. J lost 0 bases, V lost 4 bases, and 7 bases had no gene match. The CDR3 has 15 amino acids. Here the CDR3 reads CASSPMTGPSYEQYF. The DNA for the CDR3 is TGCGCCAGCAGCCCAATGACAGGGCCCTCCTACGAGCAGTACTTC.

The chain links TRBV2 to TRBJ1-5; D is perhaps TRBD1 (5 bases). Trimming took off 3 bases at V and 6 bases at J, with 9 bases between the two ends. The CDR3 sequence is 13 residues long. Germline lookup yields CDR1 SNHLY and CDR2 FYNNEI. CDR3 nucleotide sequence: TGTGCCAGCAGTGAGACAGTGCGTCAGCCCCAGCATTTT. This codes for CASSETVRQPQHF.

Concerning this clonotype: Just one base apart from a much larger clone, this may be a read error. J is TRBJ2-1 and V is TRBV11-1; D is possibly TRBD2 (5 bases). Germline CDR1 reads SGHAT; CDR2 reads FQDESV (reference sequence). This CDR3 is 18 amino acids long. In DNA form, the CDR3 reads TGTGCCGGCAGCTATTTCCCTCCGCGGGCCTACTCCGACAATGAGCAGTTCTTC. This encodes CAGSYFPPRAYSDNEQFF.

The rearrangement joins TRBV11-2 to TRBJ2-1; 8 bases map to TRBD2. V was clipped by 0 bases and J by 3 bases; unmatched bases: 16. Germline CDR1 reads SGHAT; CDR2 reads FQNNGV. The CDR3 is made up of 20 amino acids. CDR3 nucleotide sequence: TGTGCCAGCAGCTTAGAACGGGGCGGGAGGACGAACCCTGGCTACAATGAGCAGTTCTTC. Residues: CASSLERGGRTNPGYNEQFF. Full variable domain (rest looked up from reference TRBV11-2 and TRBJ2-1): EAGVAQSPRYKIIEKRQSVAFWCNPISGHATLYWYQQILGQGPKLLIQFQNNGVVDDSQLPKDRFSAERLKGVDSTLKIQPAKLEDSAVYLCASSLERGGRTNPGYNEQFFGPGTRLTVL.

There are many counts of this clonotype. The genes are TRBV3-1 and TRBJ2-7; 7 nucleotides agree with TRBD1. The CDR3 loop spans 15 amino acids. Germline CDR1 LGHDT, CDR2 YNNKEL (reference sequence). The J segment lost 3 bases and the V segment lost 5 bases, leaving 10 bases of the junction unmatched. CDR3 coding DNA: TGTGCCAGCAGCGTTCGACAGGGCCCTCTCTACGAGCAGTACTTC. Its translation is CASSVRQGPLYEQYF.

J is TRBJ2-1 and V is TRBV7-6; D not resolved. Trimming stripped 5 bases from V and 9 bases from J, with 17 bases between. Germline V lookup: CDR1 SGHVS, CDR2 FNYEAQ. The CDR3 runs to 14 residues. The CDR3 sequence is CASSPQGWTREQFF. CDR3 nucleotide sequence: TGTGCCAGCAGCCCACAAGGATGGACCCGTGAGCAGTTCTTC. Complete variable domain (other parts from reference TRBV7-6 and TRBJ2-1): GAGVSQSPRYKVTKRGQDVALRCDPISGHVSLYWYRQALGQGPEFLTYFNYEAQQDKSGLPNDRFSAERPEGSISTLTIQRTEQRDSAMYRCASSPQGWTREQFFGPGTRLTVL.

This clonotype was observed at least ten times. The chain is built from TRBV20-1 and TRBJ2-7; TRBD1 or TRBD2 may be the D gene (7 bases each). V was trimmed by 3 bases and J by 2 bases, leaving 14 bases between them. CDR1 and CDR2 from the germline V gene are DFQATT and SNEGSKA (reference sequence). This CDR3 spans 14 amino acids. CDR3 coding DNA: TGCAGTGCTAGGCAGGGGGAGGGCCCCTACGAGCAGTACTTC. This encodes CSARQGEGPYEQYF.

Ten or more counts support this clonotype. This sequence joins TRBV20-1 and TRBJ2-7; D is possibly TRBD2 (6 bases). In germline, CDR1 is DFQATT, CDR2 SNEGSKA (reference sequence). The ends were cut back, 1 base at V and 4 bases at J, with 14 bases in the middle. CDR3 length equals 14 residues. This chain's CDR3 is CSARAHGSGYEQYF. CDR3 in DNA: TGCAGTGCTAGAGCTCACGGGAGTGGGTACGAGCAGTACTTC.

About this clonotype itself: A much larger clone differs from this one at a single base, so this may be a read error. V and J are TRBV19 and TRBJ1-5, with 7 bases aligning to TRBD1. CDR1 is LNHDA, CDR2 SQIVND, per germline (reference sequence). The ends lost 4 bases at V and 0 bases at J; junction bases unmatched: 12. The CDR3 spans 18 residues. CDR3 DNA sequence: TGTGCCAGTAGTACCTCGGGACAGTTTCATTATAGCAATCAGCCCCAGCATTTT. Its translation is CASSTSGQFHYSNQPQHF. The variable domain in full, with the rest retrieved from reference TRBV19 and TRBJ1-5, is DGGITQSPKYLFRKEGQNVTLSCEQNLNHDAMYWYRQDPGQGLRLIYYSQIVNDFQKGDIAEGYSVSREKKESFPLTVTSAQKNPTAFYLCASSTSGQFHYSNQPQHFGDGTRLSIL.

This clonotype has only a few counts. CDR3 sequence reads: CASSLESGSRETQYF. The CDR3, as DNA: TGTGCCAGCAGCTTAGAGAGCGGGAGTCGTGAGACCCAGTACTTC. The chain joins TRBV11-3 to TRBJ2-5, with 8 bases fitting TRBD2. With 0 bases clipped from V and 5 bases from J, the junction kept 5 bases outside the gene matches. The CDR3 totals 15 residues. CDR1 SGHNT and CDR2 YENEEA come from the germline V gene.

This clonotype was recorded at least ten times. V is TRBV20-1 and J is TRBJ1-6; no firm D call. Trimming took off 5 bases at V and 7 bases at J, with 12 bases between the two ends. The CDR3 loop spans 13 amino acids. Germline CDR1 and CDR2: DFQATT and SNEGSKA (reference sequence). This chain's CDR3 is CSAPALPNSPLHF. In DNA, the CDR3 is TGCAGTGCTCCCGCTCTGCCCAATTCACCCCTCCACTTT.

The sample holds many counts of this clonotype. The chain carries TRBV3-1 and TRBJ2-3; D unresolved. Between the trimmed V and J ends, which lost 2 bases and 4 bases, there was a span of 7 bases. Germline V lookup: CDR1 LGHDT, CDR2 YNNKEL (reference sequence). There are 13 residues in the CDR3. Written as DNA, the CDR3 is TGTGCCAGCAGCCAAAGAAATTCAGATACGCAGTATTTT. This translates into CASSQRNSDTQYF.

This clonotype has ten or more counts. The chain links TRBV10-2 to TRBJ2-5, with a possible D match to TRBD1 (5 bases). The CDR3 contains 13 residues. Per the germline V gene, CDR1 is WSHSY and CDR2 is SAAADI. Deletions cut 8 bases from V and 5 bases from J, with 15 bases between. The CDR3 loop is CASSWGLGETQYF. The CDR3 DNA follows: TGCGCCAGCTCGTGGGGCCTGGGGGAGACCCAGTACTTC.

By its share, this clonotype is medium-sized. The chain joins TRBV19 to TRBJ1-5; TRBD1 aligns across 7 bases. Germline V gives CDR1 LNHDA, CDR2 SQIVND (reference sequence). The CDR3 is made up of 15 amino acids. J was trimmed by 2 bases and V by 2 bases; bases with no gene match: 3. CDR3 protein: CASSIRTGGNQPQHF. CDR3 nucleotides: TGTGCCAGTAGTATAAGGACAGGCGGCAATCAGCCCCAGCATTTT.